Presented here are 2 T cell receptor beta chains from one specimen sequenced in a study of regulatory dendritic cells for organ transplantation. The repertoire was sequenced with immunoSEQ multiplex PCR; TCRdb's copy has only in-frame clones and lacks some. This table holds about 10,000 clones, around 80% found once. The antigens these receptors bind are not known. Sorted T cells were CFSE-labeled and cultured approximately five days with allogeneic regulatory or mature dendritic cells at 1:10. The sample consisted of memory CD4+ T cells from blood cultured with dendritic cells. Subset reported: CD45RO+ memory T cells. The receptors derive from a human donor in good health.

The rearrangement uses TRBV25-1 and TRBJ1-1; D might be TRBD1 (5 bases). Germline V CDR1 and CDR2: MGHDK, SYGVNS. Trimming pared 1 base from V and 6 bases from J, leaving 12 bases between. This CDR3 is 14 amino acids long. CDR3 in DNA: TGTGCCAGCAGTGAATTTCCCAGGGAGTCTGAAGCTTTCTTT. It yields the protein CASSEFPRESEAFF.

J is TRBJ1-3 and V is TRBV18, with TRBD1 as a possible D gene (5 bases). The CDR3 runs 14 residues. V was clipped by 8 bases and J by 7 bases, with 18 bases between them. CDR1 and CDR2 (germline): KGHSH, LQKENI. The CDR3 loop is CASQPPTRVNTIYF. In DNA, the CDR3 is TGTGCCAGCCAACCTCCGACCAGGGTGAACACCATATATTTT. Together with reference TRBV18 and TRBJ1-3, the CDR3 gives the full variable domain: NAGVMQNPRHLVRRRGQEARLRCSPMKGHSHVYWYRQLPEEGLKFMVYLQKENIIDESGMPKERFSAEFPKEGPSILRIQQVVRGDSAAYFCASQPPTRVNTIYFGEGSWLTVV.